This note documents a single T cell receptor (beta chain) sequence. The antigen is not known. The donors, all of them Caucasian adults, lived in Nashville, Tennessee. With CCR7-negative CD45RA+ TemRA cells, CD45RO+ cells were combined in CD8 memory. This sample was included in a study of shared clonotypes between healthy human individuals. The study's findings and limits: Memory subsets generally showed lower estimated richness than naive subsets. Donor scarcity curtailed the genetic and exposure-history diversity represented herein.

Libraries were prepared by immunoSEQ multiplex PCR; TCRdb keeps only in-frame clonotypes and omits some of them. The data contain more than 550,000 clones, around 90% of them singletons. The germline CDR1 and CDR2 sequences are LGHNA and YSLEER. The CDR3 extends over 13 amino acids. Trimming left V 4 bases short and J 4 bases short, with 8 bases between. This chain uses TRBV4-3 with TRBJ1-5; D gene ambiguous. The sequence came from a young man in good health. Some clones in this sample may be carry-over from other donors' samples. Source material: memory CD8+ T cells from PBMCs. Sample subset: CD45RO+ cells pooled with CCR7-negative TemRA cells. DNA of the CDR3: TGCGCCAGCAGCCCCGGGTTGAATCAGCCCCAGCATTTT. Encoded protein: CASSPGLNQPQHF.